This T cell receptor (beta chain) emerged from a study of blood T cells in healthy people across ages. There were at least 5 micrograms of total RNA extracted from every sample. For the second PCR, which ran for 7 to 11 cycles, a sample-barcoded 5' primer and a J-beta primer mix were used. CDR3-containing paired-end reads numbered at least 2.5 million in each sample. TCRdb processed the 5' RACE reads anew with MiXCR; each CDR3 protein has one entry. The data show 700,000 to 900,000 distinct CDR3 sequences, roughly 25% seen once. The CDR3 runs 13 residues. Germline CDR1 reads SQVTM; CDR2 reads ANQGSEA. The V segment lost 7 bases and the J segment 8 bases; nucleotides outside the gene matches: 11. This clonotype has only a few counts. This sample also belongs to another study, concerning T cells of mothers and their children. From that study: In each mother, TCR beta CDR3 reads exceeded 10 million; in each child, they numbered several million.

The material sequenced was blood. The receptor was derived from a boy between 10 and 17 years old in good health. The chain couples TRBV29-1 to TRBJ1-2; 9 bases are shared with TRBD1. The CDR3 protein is CSDRTGESWGYTF. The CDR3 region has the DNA TGCAGCGATAGGACAGGGGAGTCTTGGGGCTACACCTTC.